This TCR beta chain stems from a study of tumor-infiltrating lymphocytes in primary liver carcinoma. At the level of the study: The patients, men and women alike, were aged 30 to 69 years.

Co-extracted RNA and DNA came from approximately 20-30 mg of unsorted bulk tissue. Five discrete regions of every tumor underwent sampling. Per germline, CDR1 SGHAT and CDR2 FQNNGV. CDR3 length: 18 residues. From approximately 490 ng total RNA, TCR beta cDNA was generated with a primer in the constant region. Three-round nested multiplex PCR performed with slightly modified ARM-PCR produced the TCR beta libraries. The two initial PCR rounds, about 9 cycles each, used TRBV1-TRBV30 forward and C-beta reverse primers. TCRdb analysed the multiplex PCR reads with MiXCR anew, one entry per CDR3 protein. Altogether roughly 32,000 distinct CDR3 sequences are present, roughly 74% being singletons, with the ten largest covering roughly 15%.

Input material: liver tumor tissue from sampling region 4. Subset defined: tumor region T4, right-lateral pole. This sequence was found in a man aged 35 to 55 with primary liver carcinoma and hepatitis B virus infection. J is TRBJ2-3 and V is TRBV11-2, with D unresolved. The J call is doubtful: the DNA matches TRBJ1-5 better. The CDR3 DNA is TGTGCCAGCCGCGAGGCCCCACAGAGACTAGTGGTCACAGATACGCAGCATTTT. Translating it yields CASREAPQRLVVTDTQHF.